This section outlines one T cell receptor (beta chain) sequence together with its context. Libraries were prepared by immunoSEQ multiplex PCR; TCRdb keeps only in-frame clonotypes and omits some of them. The sample includes about 380,000 clones, 85% to 90% of them seen just once. The CDR3 spans 16 residues. Germline V gene lookup returns CDR1 MDHEN and CDR2 SYDVKM. The ends lost 6 bases at V and 1 base at J; junction bases unmatched: 7. This entry is derived from a study of blood T cell repertoires in COVID-19. Study information: COVID-19 samples collected from the United States, Italy and Spain covered acute and convalescent phases.

Two negative PCRs, clearance, or symptom resolution had been documented for recovered Cohort 3 donors. This TCR was sampled from a woman aged 18-30 years who had recovered from COVID-19. Input material: PBMCs or T cells enriched from blood (not recorded which). The chain couples TRBV28 to TRBJ2-7; 12 positions agree with TRBD2. CDR3 amino acids: CASRLLTSGGSYEQYF. The CDR3 coding sequence is TGTGCCAGCAGGCTCCTGACTAGCGGGGGTTCCTACGAGCAGTACTTC. The full variable domain, its missing parts supplied by reference TRBV28 and TRBJ2-7, is DVKVTQSSRYLVKRTGEKVFLECVQDMDHENMFWYRQDPGLGLRLIYFSYDVKMKEKGDIPEGYSVSREKKERFSLILESASTNQTSMYLCASRLLTSGGSYEQYFGPGTRLTVT.